This paragraph covers one TCR beta chain sequence. As yet, its antigen is unknown. An end of the junction does not agree with germline; a read error may underlie this. This sample is drawn from a study of metastatic and nonmetastatic thyroid tumors. Study-level background: Repertoires from blood and tumor or nodule tissue of malignant and benign thyroid patients were compared. Study-level results: Malignant thyroid tumors reportedly exceeded benign nodules significantly in TCR beta diversity, with the difference appearing in blood and tumor.

Thyroid surgery had not been preceded by any treatment in any patient. CDR1 is SGHDN and CDR2 is FVKESK in the germline V gene. The CDR3 runs 15 residues. Original analysis: For papillary thyroid cancer, a distant-metastasis classifier was constructed from CDR3 differences observed across clinicopathological groups. TCRdb re-called the PCR reads via MiXCR. The V and J calls, along with clone size, are taken from TCRdb and not from the paper's own processing. The table has tens of thousands of clones, approximately 17% seen once. Sequences were obtained from blood. The sequence came from a male donor with papillary thyroid cancer or a benign thyroid nodule (not recorded which). Some clones in this sample may be carry-over from other donors' samples. This chain joins TRBV14 and TRBJ1-6; a possible D gene is TRBD1 (5 bases). The CDR3 sequence is CSSIQLGGNYSPLHF. CDR3 coding DNA: TGTTCCAGCATCCAGCTGGGGGGGAATTATTCACCCCTCCACTTT.